One and the same sample provided the 20 T cell receptor beta chains below, sequenced in a study of CD8 T cells in ankylosing spondylitis. In TCRdb, the 5' RACE reads were re-called with MiXCR into one record per CDR3 protein. This sample has a few hundred thousand distinct CDR3 sequences, with 10% to 15% found just once. Their recognized antigens are unknown. General observations from the study: It appeared that ankylosing spondylitis blood was characterized by a TCR beta motif of 8 or 9 highly homologous variants.

Sequences were obtained from blood, either unsorted or a sorted T cell fraction (not recorded which). These receptors came from a male donor with ankylosing spondylitis.

This clonotype has only a few counts. V and J are TRBV11-2 and TRBJ2-1; 8 nucleotides match TRBD2. Per germline, CDR1 SGHAT and CDR2 FQNNGV. The V segment lost 2 bases and the J segment 2 bases; nucleotides outside the gene matches: 5. The CDR3 extends over 16 amino acids. The CDR3 sequence: CASSLSGSNAYNEQFF. The CDR3 nucleotides read TGTGCCAGCAGCTTAAGCGGGAGTAACGCCTACAATGAGCAGTTCTTC.

The V gene is TRBV2, the J gene TRBJ1-4; no reliable D call. Germline loops: CDR1 SNHLY, CDR2 FYNNEI. The CDR3 is 13 amino acids. Trimming removed 4 bases from V and 7 bases from J, with 10 bases in between. CDR3 protein: CASSAGDAEKLFF. CDR3 DNA sequence: TGTGCCAGCAGTGCCGGAGATGCTGAAAAACTGTTTTTT. Combining the CDR3 with reference TRBV2 and TRBJ1-4 gives the whole variable domain EPEVTQTPSHQVTQMGQEVILRCVPISNHLYFYWYRQILGQKVEFLVSFYNNEISEKSEIFDDQFSVERPDGSNFTLKIRSTKLEDSAMYFCASSAGDAEKLFFGSGTQLSVL.

This clonotype was picked up many times. This rearrangement joins TRBV20-1 to TRBJ1-5, with 8 bases matching TRBD1. Germline V gene data show CDR1 as DFQATT and CDR2 as SNEGSKA (reference sequence). J lost 3 bases, V lost 3 bases, and 13 bases had no gene match. This CDR3 region has 17 residues. This CDR3 reads CSASSSIGTGVNQPQHF. The CDR3 DNA is TGCAGTGCTAGTTCTTCGATTGGGACAGGAGTCAATCAGCCCCAGCATTTT.

CDR3 residues: CASMLGGEQYF. The CDR3 nucleotides read TGTGCCAGCATGCTGGGGGGGGAGCAGTACTTC. The chain has TRBV27 and TRBJ2-7, with TRBD2 matching 7 bases. The CDR3 is 11 amino acids. Germline V lookup: CDR1 MNHEY, CDR2 SMNVEV (reference sequence). Trimming removed 7 bases from V and 7 bases from J; junction bases left unmatched: 4.

The rearrangement joins TRBV29-1 to TRBJ2-7; 12 bases line up with TRBD1. Losses at the gene ends were 4 bases for V and 5 bases for J; bases not matched to a gene: 6. The CDR3 is 14 residues long. Per germline, CDR1 SQVTM and CDR2 ANQGSEA. This CDR3 is CSVVLGQGANEQYF. The DNA for the CDR3 is TGCAGCGTTGTTTTGGGACAGGGGGCCAACGAGCAGTACTTC.

The rearrangement uses TRBV27 and TRBJ2-3; D call uncertain. V was trimmed by 6 bases and J by 2 bases, leaving 18 bases between them. The V gene's germline CDR1 is MNHEY and CDR2 SMNVEV (reference sequence). The CDR3 covers 16 residues. The CDR3 reads CASSTNSYSSTDTQYF. CDR3 in DNA: TGTGCCAGCAGCACTAACTCCTACAGCTCCACAGATACGCAGTATTTT.

The rearrangement links TRBV18 to TRBJ2-7; maybe TRBD2 (5 bases). Looked up from germline, CDR1 is KGHSH and CDR2 is LQKENI. V lost 0 bases, J lost 3 bases, and 15 bases lay in between. The CDR3 has 16 residues. CDR3 nucleotides: TGTGCCAGCTCACCACCTAGCGTTCCGACCGGCTACGAGCAGTACTTC. It codes for CASSPPSVPTGYEQYF.

This clonotype was observed a handful of times. The gene calls are TRBV5-1 and TRBJ2-3; possible D gene TRBD1, 5 bases. Germline V gives CDR1 SGHRS, CDR2 YFSETQ. This CDR3 is built from 15 residues. V was clipped by 2 bases and J by 2 bases, with 12 bases between them. CDR3 nucleotides: TGCGCCAGCAGCTTTCGACAGATAACCACAGATACGCAGTATTTT. Translation gives CASSFRQITTDTQYF.

The CDR3: CSAYNMGLAGVDEQFF. The CDR3 coding sequence is TGCAGTGCCTATAATATGGGACTAGCGGGAGTGGATGAGCAGTTCTTC. V gene TRBV20-1 combines with J gene TRBJ2-1; 14 bases line up with TRBD2. The CDR3 has 16 amino acids. Germline values: CDR1 DFQATT, CDR2 SNEGSKA (reference sequence). V was pared by 6 bases and J by 8 bases, with 12 bases of the junction left unmatched.

This clonotype was counted a single time. CDR3 loop: CATTIGGGSYNEQFF. The CDR3, as DNA: TGTGCCACCACCATAGGAGGGGGCTCCTACAATGAGCAGTTCTTC. The chain carries TRBV15 and TRBJ2-1; D is possibly TRBD1 or TRBD2 (6 bases each). There are 15 residues in the CDR3. Trimming pared 7 bases from V and 0 bases from J, leaving 13 bases between. Germline CDR1 is LNHNV and CDR2 is YYDKDF (reference sequence).

This clonotype was counted a few times. The chain links TRBV4-1 to TRBJ1-5, with 9 positions matching TRBD1. There are 16 residues in the CDR3. V was pared by 1 base and J by 3 bases, with 4 bases of the junction left unmatched. Germline CDR1 reads MGHRA; CDR2 reads YSYEKL. The CDR3 spells CASSQVGQGINQPQHF. CDR3 DNA sequence: TGCGCCAGCAGCCAAGTGGGACAGGGCATCAATCAGCCCCAGCATTTT.

This clonotype was picked up a small number of times. The genes are TRBV20-1 and TRBJ2-2; TRBD1 matches 8 bases. Trimming cost V 3 bases and J 3 bases; bases outside gene matches: 9. The CDR3 is 16 amino acids. Germline assignment: CDR1 DFQATT and CDR2 SNEGSKA (reference sequence). CDR3 sequence: CSASRTGTKHTGELFF. The CDR3 bases are TGCAGTGCTAGCCGGACAGGGACGAAGCACACCGGGGAGCTGTTTTTT.

This clonotype was found many times. The chain joins TRBV5-1 to TRBJ1-2; the D is unclear. Germline CDR1 is SGHRS and CDR2 is YFSETQ. This CDR3 is built from 13 residues. V was shortened by 3 bases and J by 2 bases, with 8 bases between the two germline ends. Here the CDR3 reads CASSSSGNYGYTF. DNA of the CDR3: TGCGCCAGCAGCTCGTCGGGCAACTATGGCTACACCTTC.

This clonotype was counted only a few times. This chain connects TRBV27 to TRBJ1-6; 9 nucleotides agree with TRBD1. This CDR3 has 17 residues. Unmatched junction bases numbered 7, after V lost 0 bases and J lost 7 bases. Germline assignment: CDR1 MNHEY and CDR2 SMNVEV (reference sequence). This chain's CDR3 is CASSLSFGQGRNSPLHF. The CDR3 coding sequence is TGTGCCAGCAGTTTATCTTTTGGACAGGGGCGAAATTCACCCCTCCACTTT.

The gene calls are TRBV12-3 or TRBV12-4 and TRBJ2-7, with D unclear. This CDR3 region has 11 residues. Trimming shortened V by 6 bases and J by 6 bases, and 9 bases separated the two germline ends. The DNA for the CDR3 is TGTGCCAGCAGGCATAACACCGAGCAGTACTTC. Its protein product is CASRHNTEQYF.

The chain is built from TRBV29-1 and TRBJ2-2, with 7 nucleotides matching TRBD1. The V segment lost 6 bases and the J segment 0 bases; nucleotides outside the gene matches: 13. Germline V CDR1 and CDR2: SQVTM, ANQGSEA. CDR3 length: 17 residues. CDR3 nucleotide sequence: TGCAGCGTCCTTTATACAGGGGTCCCAACGAACACCGGGGAGCTGTTTTTT. Translating gives CSVLYTGVPTNTGELFF.

Ten or more counts support this clonotype. The J gene is TRBJ1-5, the V gene TRBV6-2 or TRBV6-3; maybe TRBD1 (5 bases). This CDR3 contains 14 residues. The germline CDR1 and CDR2 sequences are MNHEY and SVGEGT. V was pared by 2 bases and J by 2 bases, with 7 bases between. The CDR3 nucleotides read TGTGCCAGCAGTTACGGGGGAGGCAATCAGCCCCAGCATTTT. Protein: CASSYGGGNQPQHF.

This clonotype was seen repeatedly, ten times or more. This chain links TRBV5-5 with TRBJ2-1, with a possible D match to TRBD2 (5 bases). Trimming cost V 0 bases and J 5 bases, with 12 bases left between them. This CDR3 is 15 amino acids long. Germline lookup yields CDR1 SGHKS and CDR2 YYEKEE (reference sequence). The CDR3 here is CASSLVEGQHNEQFF. The CDR3 DNA is TGTGCCAGCAGCTTGGTTGAGGGTCAGCACAATGAGCAGTTCTTC.

This clonotype has at least ten counts. The chain recombines TRBV12-3 or TRBV12-4 with TRBJ1-1; D ambiguous. CDR3 length: 12 amino acids. CDR3 residues: CVDARANTEAFF. As DNA, the CDR3 is TGTGTCGACGCACGGGCGAACACTGAAGCTTTCTTT.

The table lists this clonotype with many counts. V usage is TRBV12-3 or TRBV12-4 and J usage is TRBJ1-1, with a tentative D call TRBD1 (6 bases). This CDR3 contains 14 residues. The germline V and J ends were trimmed by 6 bases and 4 bases, with 15 bases remaining between them. In nucleotides, the CDR3 is TGTGCCAGCAGCCCGGGGGGCGAAGGCACTGAAGCTTTCTTT. Its translation: CASSPGGEGTEAFF.